The clone carrying this T cell receptor (beta chain) was seen only once. Its target is not known. Trimming removed 6 bases from V and 4 bases from J; junction bases left unmatched: 8. The CDR3 is made up of 15 amino acids. CDR1 and CDR2 from the germline V gene are MDHEN and SYDVKM. Repertoires were generated with immunoSEQ multiplex PCR, while TCRdb's copy carries only in-frame clones and drops some. The table shows some 120,000 clones, with under 90% occurring only once. These data are taken from a study of T cell responses to AZD1222 COVID-19 vaccine. Study-level results: Nearly half of spike-specific TCRs reportedly go after variant regions that carry no mutations. The number of AZD1222 recipients seropositive at baseline was only six. There were mostly white British donors and more females than males, and clonal diversity was possibly underestimated. Elevations in Spike-specific TCR breadth and depth followed administration of two AZD1222 doses.

The origin of this receptor is an adult in good health. Sequenced here: peripheral blood, sampled on day 0 of AZD1222 vaccination. The chain links TRBV28 to TRBJ1-4, with 7 positions matching TRBD1. CDR3 in amino acids: CASSLGTENNEKLFF. CDR3 sequence (DNA): TGTGCCAGCAGCCTCGGGACAGAGAATAATGAAAAACTGTTTTTT.